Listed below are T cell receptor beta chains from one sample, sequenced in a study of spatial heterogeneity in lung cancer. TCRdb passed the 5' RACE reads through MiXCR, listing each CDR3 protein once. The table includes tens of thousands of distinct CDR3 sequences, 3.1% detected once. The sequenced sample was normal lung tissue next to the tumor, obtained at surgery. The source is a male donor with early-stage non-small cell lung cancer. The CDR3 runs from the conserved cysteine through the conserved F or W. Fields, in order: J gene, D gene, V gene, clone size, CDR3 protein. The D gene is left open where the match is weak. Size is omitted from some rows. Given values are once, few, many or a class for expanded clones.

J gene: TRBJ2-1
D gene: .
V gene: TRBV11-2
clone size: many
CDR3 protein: CASSLDLGVGQFF

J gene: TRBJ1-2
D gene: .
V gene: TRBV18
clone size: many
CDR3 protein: CASSPSDNYGYTF

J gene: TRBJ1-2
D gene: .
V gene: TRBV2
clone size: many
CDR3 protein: CASSGPANYGYTF

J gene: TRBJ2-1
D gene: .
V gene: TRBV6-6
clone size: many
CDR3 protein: CASSYGGVDEQFF

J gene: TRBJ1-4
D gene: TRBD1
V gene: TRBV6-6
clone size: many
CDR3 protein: CASRTTGGGEKLFF

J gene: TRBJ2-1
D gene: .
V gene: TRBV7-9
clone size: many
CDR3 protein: CASSSRRRAGDEQFF

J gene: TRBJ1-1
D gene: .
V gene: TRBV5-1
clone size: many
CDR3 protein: CASSLEVNTEAFF

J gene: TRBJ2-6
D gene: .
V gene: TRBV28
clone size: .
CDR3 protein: CASSLGKVSGANVLTF

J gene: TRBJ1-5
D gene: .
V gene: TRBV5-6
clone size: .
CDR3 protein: CASSFRGASNQPQHF

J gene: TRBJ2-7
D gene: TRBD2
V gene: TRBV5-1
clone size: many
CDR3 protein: CASSVSGASSYEQYF

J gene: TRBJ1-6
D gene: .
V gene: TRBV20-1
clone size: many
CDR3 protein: CSASRAGVYNSPLHF

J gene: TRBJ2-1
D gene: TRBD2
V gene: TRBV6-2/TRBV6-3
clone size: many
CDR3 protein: CAAELAGADEQFF

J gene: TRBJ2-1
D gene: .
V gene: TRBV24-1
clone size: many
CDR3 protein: CATSDLLSDVQFF

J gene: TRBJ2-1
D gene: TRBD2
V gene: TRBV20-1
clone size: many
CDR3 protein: CSARDPASGGKNEQFF

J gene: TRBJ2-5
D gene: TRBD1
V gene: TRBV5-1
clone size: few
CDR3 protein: CASSLGPTGEETQYF

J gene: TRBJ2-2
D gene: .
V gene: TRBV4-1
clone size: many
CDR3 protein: CASSQLNTGELFF

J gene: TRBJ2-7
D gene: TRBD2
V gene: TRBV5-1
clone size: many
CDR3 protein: CASSPGTSVYEQYF

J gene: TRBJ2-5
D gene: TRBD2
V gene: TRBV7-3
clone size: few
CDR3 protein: CASSSTSGGTQYF

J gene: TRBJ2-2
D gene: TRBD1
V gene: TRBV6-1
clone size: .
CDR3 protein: CASSERGTGGVGELFF

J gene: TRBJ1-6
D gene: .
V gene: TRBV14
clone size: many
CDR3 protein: CASSPGFGWSPLHF

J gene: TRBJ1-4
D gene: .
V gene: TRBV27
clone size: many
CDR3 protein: CASSRRTEGGGEKLFF

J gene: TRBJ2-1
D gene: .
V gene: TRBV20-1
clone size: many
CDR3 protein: CSAGYNEQFF

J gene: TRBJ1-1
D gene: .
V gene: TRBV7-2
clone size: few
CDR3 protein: CASSLVGGHLNTEAFF

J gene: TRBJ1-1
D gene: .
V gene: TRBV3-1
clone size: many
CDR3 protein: CASSQDQDRNTEAFF

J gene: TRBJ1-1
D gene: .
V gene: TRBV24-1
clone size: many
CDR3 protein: CATSQWGGTEAFF

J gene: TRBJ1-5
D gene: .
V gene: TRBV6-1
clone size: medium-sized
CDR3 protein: CASSEAIGGGQPQHF

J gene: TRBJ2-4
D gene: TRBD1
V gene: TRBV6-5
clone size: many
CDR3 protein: CASSYGQGKNIQYF

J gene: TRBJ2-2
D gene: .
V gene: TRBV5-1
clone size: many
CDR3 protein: CASSSDLTTGELFF

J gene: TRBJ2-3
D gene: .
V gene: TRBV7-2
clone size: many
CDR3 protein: CASSLGDPRTDTQYF

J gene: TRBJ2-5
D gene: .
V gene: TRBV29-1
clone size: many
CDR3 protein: CSVTKTGEETQYF

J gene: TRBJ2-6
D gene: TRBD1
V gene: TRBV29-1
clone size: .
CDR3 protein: CSVGQGFSGANALTF

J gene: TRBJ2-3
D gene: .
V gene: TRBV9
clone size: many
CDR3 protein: CASSPGNTDTQYF

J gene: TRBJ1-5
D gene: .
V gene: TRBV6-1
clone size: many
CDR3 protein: CASWGDSNQPQHF

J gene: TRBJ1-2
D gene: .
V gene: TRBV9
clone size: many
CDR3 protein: CASSSTRNYGYTF

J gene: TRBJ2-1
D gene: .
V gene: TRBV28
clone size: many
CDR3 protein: CASSSRGSYNEQFF

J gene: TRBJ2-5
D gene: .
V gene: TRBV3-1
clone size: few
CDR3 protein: CASSQVGGETQYF

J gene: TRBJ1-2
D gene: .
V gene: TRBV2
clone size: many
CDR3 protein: CASSPRTVGYTF

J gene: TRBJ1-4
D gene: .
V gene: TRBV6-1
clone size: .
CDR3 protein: CASGDRREKLFF

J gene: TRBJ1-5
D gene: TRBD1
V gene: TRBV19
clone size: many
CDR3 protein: CASIRSGQFNQPQHF

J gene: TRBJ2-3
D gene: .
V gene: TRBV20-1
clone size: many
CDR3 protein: CLNVRGRDITDTQYF

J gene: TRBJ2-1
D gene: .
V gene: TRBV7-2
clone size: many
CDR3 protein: CASSLGGFLGGQNEQFF

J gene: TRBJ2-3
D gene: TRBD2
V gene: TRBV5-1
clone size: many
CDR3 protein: CASSFGLAELSTQYF

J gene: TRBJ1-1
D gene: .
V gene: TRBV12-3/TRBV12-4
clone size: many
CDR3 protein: CASSFSRGTEAFF

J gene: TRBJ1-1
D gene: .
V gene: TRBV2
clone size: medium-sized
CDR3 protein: CASYDQGRSEAFF

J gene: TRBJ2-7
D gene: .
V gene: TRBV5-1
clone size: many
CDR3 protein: CASSFVQGSYEQYF

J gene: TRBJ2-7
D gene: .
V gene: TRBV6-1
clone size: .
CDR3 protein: CASIPGQSYEQYF

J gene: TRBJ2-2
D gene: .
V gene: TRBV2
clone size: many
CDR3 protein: CASIEPTGELFF

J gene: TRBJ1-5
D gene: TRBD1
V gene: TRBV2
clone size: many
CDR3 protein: CASSRTGDLTAQHF

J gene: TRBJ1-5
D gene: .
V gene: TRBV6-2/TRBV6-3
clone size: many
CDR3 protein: CASSYTIGGNQPQHF